What follows describes a single TCR beta chain. Its target is not known. At one end, the junction sequence differs from germline, possibly due to a read error. The data were obtained in a study of T cell repertoires in cytomegalovirus infection. Study-wide background: Selected CMV epitopes included recently identified HLA-C-restricted ones as well as well-studied HLA-B-restricted ones. Public signatures in TCR beta pointed to CMV infection and matching HLA type.

Germline V gene lookup returns CDR1 MNHEY and CDR2 SMNVEV (reference sequence). This CDR3 is built from 14 residues. TCRdb independently ran MiXCR on the reads; one entry per CDR3 protein. The table includes fewer than 850,000 distinct CDR3 sequences, 25% to 30% detected once. Sequenced material: cultured CD8+ T cells from PBMCs, taken from culture after CMV antigen stimulation. The clonotype comes from a human donor in good health (CMV status not recorded). Some clones in this sample may be carry-over from other donors' samples. The chain links TRBV27 to TRBJ1-1; TRBD1 might be the D (6 bases). DNA of the CDR3: TGTGCCAGTAGTTTAGAAGGGGGACTTATGGAGGCTTTCTTT. It specifies CASSLEGGLMEAFF.